One sample yielded the 26 T cell receptor beta chains listed below, sequenced in a study of human thymus T cells. Resections from corrective heart surgery supplied the thymus tissue. Clones were read by immunoSEQ multiplex PCR, and TCRdb kept only the in-frame ones, dropping some. Of 86,000 or so clones in the sample, around 96% were seen once. Sequencing was performed on thymus tissue. The receptors originated from a boy under two years old with a congenital heart defect but otherwise immunologically healthy.

This clone was recorded once. The chain couples TRBV4-1 to TRBJ2-5; TRBD2 matches 16 bases. J gave up 6 bases and V 3 bases, and 19 bases lay outside the gene matches. This CDR3 spans 21 amino acids. The germline CDR1 and CDR2 sequences are MGHRA and YSYEKL. In DNA, the CDR3 is TGCGCCAGCAGCCAGTACCTGGGACTAGCGGGGGGGCTGACTGTTATGAAGACCCAGTACTTC. Translating gives CASSQYLGLAGGLTVMKTQYF.

The gene calls are TRBV2 and TRBJ1-3, with 9 bases that match TRBD1. Germline V gene sequence: CDR1 SNHLY, CDR2 FYNNEI. This CDR3 is built from 16 residues. Trimming at V came to 4 bases and at J to 2 bases, leaving 6 bases not matched to a gene. The CDR3 DNA reads as TGTGCCAGCAGTGGAGGGACAGGGCAAACTGGAAACACCATATATTTT. Protein product: CASSGGTGQTGNTIYF.

J is TRBJ1-6 and V is TRBV30; possible D gene TRBD1, 6 bases. V was trimmed by 3 bases and J by 5 bases, leaving 20 bases between them. The CDR3 length is 17 residues. Germline V gene lookup returns CDR1 GTSNPN and CDR2 SVGIG (reference sequence). The DNA of the CDR3 is TGTGCCTGGAGGTCCGATGGAGGGGGTTTCGATAATTCACCCCTCCACTTT. Amino acid sequence: CAWRSDGGGFDNSPLHF.

This clone came up once. The J gene is TRBJ2-7, the V gene TRBV27, with 10 nucleotides matching TRBD1. Germline lookup yields CDR1 MNHEY and CDR2 SMNVEV (reference sequence). Germline trimming cut 6 bases from V and 6 bases from J; bases unmatched to any gene: 14. This CDR3 has 16 residues. DNA of the CDR3: TGTGCCAGCAGCGCGGACAGGGGGGTAACAATGCGCGAGCAGTACTTC. Translated, it gives CASSADRGVTMREQYF.

The rearrangement uses TRBV18 and TRBJ2-2; D gene ambiguous. The germline CDR1 and CDR2 sequences are KGHSH and LQKENI. CDR3 length: 13 residues. Trimming left V 2 bases short and J 4 bases short, with 5 bases between. CDR3 residues: CASSPGITGELFF. The CDR3 DNA reads TGTGCCAGCTCACCAGGTATCACCGGGGAGCTGTTTTTT.

This chain joins TRBV10-3 and TRBJ1-5; 7 bases match TRBD1. J lost 0 bases, V lost 2 bases, and 7 bases had no gene match. The CDR3 extends over 17 amino acids. Germline CDR1 is ENHRY and CDR2 is SYGVKD. CDR3 in amino acids: CAISEPRDSLSNQPQHF. In DNA, the CDR3 is TGTGCCATCAGTGAGCCCCGGGACAGCCTTAGCAATCAGCCCCAGCATTTT.

The chain links TRBV6-6 to TRBJ2-7, with 10 bases identical to TRBD1. V trimming: 2 bases; J trimming: 4 bases; junction bases outside the gene matches: 5. This CDR3 has 15 residues. From germline, CDR1 is MNHNY and CDR2 SVGAGI (reference sequence). The CDR3 loop is CASSYETGGPYEQYF. The DNA of the CDR3 is TGTGCCAGCAGTTACGAGACAGGGGGCCCTTACGAGCAGTACTTC.

V gene TRBV2 combines with J gene TRBJ2-7; 12 bases map to TRBD2. Germline CDR1 and CDR2: SNHLY and FYNNEI. Trimming cost V 3 bases and J 5 bases; bases outside gene matches: 5. The CDR3 loop spans 15 amino acids. The CDR3 coding sequence is TGTGCCAGCAGTGAGGCTAGCGGGAGGGCCCACGAGCAGTACTTC. Amino acid sequence: CASSEASGRAHEQYF. Combining the CDR3 with reference TRBV2 and TRBJ2-7 gives the whole variable domain EPEVTQTPSHQVTQMGQEVILRCVPISNHLYFYWYRQILGQKVEFLVSFYNNEISEKSEIFDDQFSVERPDGSNFTLKIRSTKLEDSAMYFCASSEASGRAHEQYFGPGTRLTVT.

The chain recombines TRBV18 with TRBJ2-4; D might be TRBD2 (5 bases). Deletions cut 2 bases from V and 1 base from J, with 15 bases between. The CDR3 is 17 residues long. Germline CDR1 KGHSH, CDR2 LQKENI. The CDR3 DNA sequence: TGTGCCAGCTCACCAGATGGAGGTTCGGGGGCCAAAAACATTCAGTACTTC. Protein: CASSPDGGSGAKNIQYF.

The V call is TRBV27, the J call TRBJ2-1; TRBD1 aligns across 9 bases. The CDR3 extends over 15 amino acids. Germline V gene data show CDR1 as MNHEY and CDR2 as SMNVEV (reference sequence). The V segment lost 6 bases and the J segment 4 bases; nucleotides outside the gene matches: 7. The CDR3 nucleotides are TGTGCCAGCAGGGGACCGGGACAGGGATACAATGAGCAGTTCTTC. The encoded protein is CASRGPGQGYNEQFF.

CDR3 nucleotide sequence: TGTGCCAGCTCACGGGCCCACCTTAATGAAAAACTGTTTTTT. It codes for CASSRAHLNEKLFF. V is TRBV18 and J is TRBJ1-4; no clear D gene. The CDR3 has 14 residues. Germline CDR1 reads KGHSH; CDR2 reads LQKENI. V lost 4 bases, J lost 4 bases, and 10 bases lay in between.

The V call is TRBV27, the J call TRBJ2-7; 7 bases align to TRBD1. J lost 3 bases, V lost 4 bases, and 18 bases had no gene match. This CDR3 spans 18 amino acids. In germline, CDR1 is MNHEY, CDR2 SMNVEV (reference sequence). The CDR3 loop reads CASSYRNPSGTEHYEQYF. The CDR3 coding sequence is TGTGCCAGCAGTTATCGAAACCCGTCTGGGACAGAACACTACGAGCAGTACTTC.

The chain employs TRBV11-2 and TRBJ1-3, with D unclear. Looked up from germline, CDR1 is SGHAT and CDR2 is FQNNGV. Trimming pared 0 bases from V and 4 bases from J, leaving 10 bases between. This CDR3 is built from 15 residues. CDR3 in amino acids: CASSLDGERGNTIYF. The CDR3 region has the DNA TGTGCCAGCAGCTTAGACGGGGAACGAGGAAACACCATATATTTT.

The chain uses TRBV5-1 and TRBJ1-2; D not resolved. The CDR3 sequence is 15 residues long. Per the germline V gene, CDR1 is SGHRS and CDR2 is YFSETQ. The ends were cut back, 4 bases at V and 0 bases at J, with 13 bases in the middle. CDR3 bases: TGCGCCAGCAGCCCCAGCGGGAGGACTAACTATGGCTACACCTTC. This sequence encodes CASSPSGRTNYGYTF.

J is TRBJ1-5 and V is TRBV10-3; 7 bases are a match to TRBD1. Germline CDR1 ENHRY, CDR2 SYGVKD. The length of the CDR3 is 16 residues. V was clipped by 2 bases and J by 0 bases; unmatched bases: 4. The CDR3 sequence: CAISEVDRVSNQPQHF. The CDR3 DNA is TGTGCCATCAGTGAGGTAGACAGGGTTAGCAATCAGCCCCAGCATTTT.

The V call is TRBV7-8, the J call TRBJ2-5; D might be TRBD2 (6 bases). Germline V gene lookup returns CDR1 SGHVS and CDR2 FQNEAQ. This CDR3 contains 16 residues. V lost 1 base and J 5 bases, leaving 17 bases between the germline ends. The CDR3 DNA reads as TGTGCCAGCAGCTTAGATTCTAGGAGGGCCCGGGAGACCCAGTACTTC. This encodes CASSLDSRRARETQYF.

The DNA for the CDR3 is TGTGCCAGTAGTACAGGGGCCGCCGACGGAGGCACCATATATTTT. Amino acids: CASSTGAADGGTIYF. The rearrangement links TRBV19 to TRBJ1-3; D possibly corresponds to TRBD1 (6 bases). CDR3 length: 15 residues. Trimming removed 4 bases from V and 9 bases from J, with 19 bases in between. Germline V CDR1 and CDR2: LNHDA, SQIVND (reference sequence).

The chain combines TRBV9 with TRBJ2-2; 7 bases map to TRBD2. Germline CDR1 and CDR2: SGDLS and YYNGEE. V trimming: 5 bases; J trimming: 6 bases; junction bases outside the gene matches: 16. This CDR3 comprises 17 residues. This chain's CDR3 is CASSMNEGLGLSGELFF. CDR3 sequence (DNA): TGTGCCAGCAGTATGAACGAAGGACTAGGATTGTCCGGGGAGCTGTTTTTT.

V usage is TRBV7-7 and J usage is TRBJ2-7; 9 bases agree with TRBD1. The germline CDR1 and CDR2 sequences are SSHAT and FNYEAQ (reference sequence). The length of the CDR3 is 14 residues. Trimming removed 5 bases from V and 4 bases from J; junction bases left unmatched: 6. CDR3 sequence reads: CASSPDGTGYEQYF. In DNA, the CDR3 is TGTGCCAGCAGCCCTGACGGGACAGGGTACGAGCAGTACTTC.

The rearrangement uses TRBV6-1 and TRBJ1-2; D not certain. Germline assignment: CDR1 MNHNS and CDR2 SASEGT. The V and J ends lost 6 bases and 8 bases respectively, with 19 bases between them. This CDR3 has 14 amino acids. This chain's CDR3 is CASSELGGVGGYTF. The CDR3 DNA sequence: TGTGCCAGCAGCGAACTCGGTGGAGTGGGAGGCTACACCTTC.

The V and J genes are TRBV6-1 and TRBJ2-7, with a weak D call TRBD2 (5 bases). There are 12 residues in the CDR3. Trimming cost V 4 bases and J 6 bases, with 10 bases left between them. Germline CDR1 is MNHNS and CDR2 is SASEGT. In DNA, the CDR3 is TGTGCCAGCAGTGGTCTAGCTTTCGAGCAGTACTTC. It is translated as CASSGLAFEQYF.

V gene TRBV9 combines with J gene TRBJ2-5; D gene uncertain. From germline, CDR1 is SGDLS and CDR2 YYNGEE. The V end lost 0 bases, the J end lost 3 bases, and 12 bases lay between the germline ends. This CDR3 comprises 15 residues. CDR3 sequence reads: CASSVGSGWKETQYF. The CDR3 bases are TGTGCCAGCAGCGTAGGTTCGGGCTGGAAAGAGACCCAGTACTTC. Using reference TRBV9 and TRBJ2-5 for the parts outside the CDR3, the full variable domain is DSGVTQTPKHLITATGQRVTLRCSPRSGDLSVYWYQQSLDQGLQFLIQYYNGEERAKGNILERFSAQQFPDLHSELNLSSLELGDSALYFCASSVGSGWKETQYFGPGTRLLVL.

This clone was recorded once. J is TRBJ2-3 and V is TRBV7-9; D remains unclear. Trimming took 0 bases from V and 6 from J, leaving 16 bases between them. The germline V gene has CDR1 SEHNR and CDR2 FQNEAQ (reference sequence). The CDR3 is 16 residues long. The CDR3 sequence is CASSLAGTHHRDTQYF. The CDR3 bases are TGTGCCAGCAGCTTAGCGGGCACGCACCACCGGGATACGCAGTATTTT. The complete variable domain, with remaining parts taken from reference TRBV7-9 and TRBJ2-3, reads DTGVSQNPRHKITKRGQNVTFRCDPISEHNRLYWYRQTLGQGPEFLTYFQNEAQLEKSRLLSDRFSAERPKGSFSTLEIQRTEQGDSAMYLCASSLAGTHHRDTQYFGPGTRLTVL.

V and J are TRBV20-1 and TRBJ1-1, with D hard to call. Trimming took off 7 bases at V and 0 bases at J, with 3 bases between the two ends. This CDR3 spans 10 amino acids. Germline V CDR1 and CDR2: DFQATT, SNEGSKA (reference sequence). CDR3 sequence reads: CSGVNTEAFF. The CDR3 region has the DNA TGCAGTGGCGTGAACACTGAAGCTTTCTTT.

CDR3 nucleotides: TGTGCCAGCAGCCAGTCCTATGACACGGTGCGGCGTTGCGGAAAACTGTTTTTT. It codes for CASSQSYDTVRRCGKLFF. This sequence joins TRBV11-2 and TRBJ1-4; D not certain. With 5 bases removed from V and 10 bases from J, the gap between germline ends came to 29 bases. CDR3 length: 18 amino acids. CDR1 and CDR2 (germline): SGHAT, FQNNGV.

J is TRBJ2-2 and V is TRBV28; D is unclear. V was shortened by 5 bases and J by 6 bases, with 10 bases between the two germline ends. Germline CDR1 reads MDHEN; CDR2 reads SYDVKM. This CDR3 has 13 residues. CDR3 in DNA: TGTGCCAGCAGTGGGATGTCCGCCGGGGAGCTGTTTTTT. It translates to CASSGMSAGELFF.